Following are 22 T cell receptor beta chains from one sample sequenced in a study of metastatic and nonmetastatic thyroid tumors (TCRdb year 2020). Library preparation employed PCR. Sequencing took place on an Illumina HiSeq 4000. The public reads were reprocessed in TCRdb via fastp at Q25 and MiXCR, keeping in-frame beta chains. The sample table lists around 35,000 clones, about 18% of them with a count of one. The ten largest clones take up around 6.6% of the sample. None of the patients had been given any treatment before thyroid surgery. Sequenced sample: blood. Receptor source: a male donor with papillary thyroid cancer or a benign thyroid nodule (not recorded which). Some clones in this sample may be carry-over from other donors' samples.

This clone was seen at least ten times. The rearrangement links TRBV4-1 to TRBJ2-3; D remains ambiguous. The V and J ends lost 1 base and 4 bases respectively, with 9 bases between them. This CDR3 is built from 14 residues. The germline CDR1 and CDR2 sequences are MGHRA and YSYEKL. The CDR3 region is CASSQVLGADTQYF. The CDR3 DNA reads as TGCGCCAGCAGCCAAGTCCTAGGAGCAGATACGCAGTATTTT.

This clone showed up many times. The V gene is TRBV18, the J gene TRBJ1-4; 10 nucleotides line up with TRBD1. This CDR3 is 20 amino acids long. Trimming cost V 1 base and J 7 bases; bases outside gene matches: 18. Germline V lookup: CDR1 KGHSH, CDR2 LQKENI. The CDR3 is CASSPHKLTGTGARSEKLFF. The CDR3, as DNA: TGTGCCAGCTCACCACACAAACTTACCGGGACAGGGGCCCGCAGTGAAAAACTGTTTTTT. The full variable domain, with the rest looked up from reference TRBV18 and TRBJ1-4, is NAGVMQNPRHLVRRRGQEARLRCSPMKGHSHVYWYRQLPEEGLKFMVYLQKENIIDESGMPKERFSAEFPKEGPSILRIQQVVRGDSAAYFCASSPHKLTGTGARSEKLFFGSGTQLSVL.

There are many counts of this clone. V gene TRBV20-1 combines with J gene TRBJ2-5; TRBD1 or TRBD2 may be the D gene (5 bases each). Trimming stripped 3 bases from V and 5 bases from J, with 19 bases between. The CDR3 totals 15 residues. The germline CDR1 and CDR2 sequences are DFQATT and SNEGSKA (reference sequence). The CDR3 loop is CSASVEQAKRETQYF. The CDR3, as DNA: TGCAGTGCTAGTGTGGAACAGGCAAAGCGGGAGACCCAGTACTTC.

In its sample, this clone was seen a few times. A much larger clone lies a single base off, so this may be a read error. This chain joins TRBV5-1 and TRBJ2-5, with a tentative D call TRBD2 (6 bases). CDR3 length: 14 amino acids. The germline V gene has CDR1 SGHRS and CDR2 YFSETQ. The V end lost 2 bases, the J end lost 5 bases, and 13 bases lay between the germline ends. The CDR3 reads CASSFRGGRETQYF. CDR3 bases: TGCGCCAGCAGCTTCCGTGGTGGGAGGGAGACCCAGTACTTC.

This clone was found many times. The chain couples TRBV5-6 to TRBJ2-2; 12 bases line up with TRBD2. With V trimmed by 4 bases and J by 6 bases, 7 bases remained unmatched. This CDR3 spans 16 amino acids. The V gene's germline CDR1 is SGHDT and CDR2 YYEEEE. CDR3 residues: CASSPRLAGGSGELFF. CDR3 sequence (DNA): TGTGCCAGCAGCCCCCGTCTAGCGGGAGGGTCCGGGGAGCTGTTTTTT.

This chain links TRBV6-4 with TRBJ2-7, with D possibly matching TRBD2 (6 bases). This CDR3 comprises 13 residues. Trimming shortened V by 5 bases and J by 2 bases, and 10 bases separated the two germline ends. The germline gives CDR1 MRHNA, CDR2 SNTAGT. As DNA, the CDR3 is TGTGCCAGCAGTTCGCGGGGTCCCTACGAGCAGTACTTC. Translation gives CASSSRGPYEQYF.

This clone is medium-sized. The chain combines TRBV28 with TRBJ2-7; 8 nucleotides align to TRBD1. The CDR3 is 17 amino acids. Unmatched junction bases numbered 11, after V lost 3 bases and J lost 1 base. Germline-derived CDR1 and CDR2 are MDHEN and SYDVKM. CDR3 loop: CASSFYSGGAVSYEQYF. The CDR3, as DNA: TGTGCCAGCAGTTTCTACTCAGGGGGCGCGGTATCCTACGAGCAGTACTTC.

This sequence joins TRBV7-2 and TRBJ1-5; D is ambiguous. Deletions cut 7 bases from V and 6 bases from J, with 19 bases between. Germline V gene lookup returns CDR1 SGHTA and CDR2 FQGNSA. CDR3 size: 15 residues. The CDR3 nucleotides are TGTGCCAGCATCCCCGGAGGTGCAGGCTTTCAGCCCCAGCATTTT. It is translated as CASIPGGAGFQPQHF.

This clone was detected many times. The junction does not match germline at one end; this may be a read error. The chain has TRBV7-9 and TRBJ2-5; no clear D. The CDR3 has 11 amino acids. In germline, CDR1 is SEHNR, CDR2 FQNEAQ (reference sequence). This CDR3 reads CATADLLTPDF. CDR3 nucleotides: TGTGCCACCGCCGACTTATTGACCCCCGACTTC.

This clone was seen ten or more times. The chain couples TRBV9 to TRBJ2-7; perhaps D is TRBD1 or TRBD2 (6 bases each). The CDR3 is 15 residues long. Per the germline V gene, CDR1 is SGDLS and CDR2 is YYNGEE. The ends were cut back, 0 bases at V and 3 bases at J, with 13 bases in the middle. CDR3 protein: CASSVAEGGNYEQYF. The CDR3 coding sequence is TGTGCCAGCAGCGTAGCGGAGGGGGGTAACTACGAGCAGTACTTC.

The J gene is TRBJ2-5, the V gene TRBV7-6; the D gene is possibly TRBD2 (7 bases). The germline gives CDR1 SGHVS, CDR2 FNYEAQ. The CDR3 is 17 amino acids. V dropped 9 bases and J dropped 0 bases, with 23 bases sitting between them. The CDR3 region is CASSHGWEGVYQETQYF. DNA for the CDR3: TGTGCCAGTAGCCACGGCTGGGAGGGGGTGTACCAAGAGACCCAGTACTTC.

This clone was seen a few times. A clone one base away is much larger, so this may be a read error. This sequence joins TRBV12-5 and TRBJ2-5; maybe TRBD1 (6 bases). CDR1 is LGHNT and CDR2 is FRNRAP in the germline V gene. The CDR3 totals 16 residues. The ends were cut back, 2 bases at V and 4 bases at J, with 17 bases in the middle. The CDR3, as DNA: TGTGCTAGTGGTTTGTTACTGGACAGACTGGCAGAGACCCAGTACTTC. It specifies CASGLLLDRLAETQYF. The variable domain in full, with the rest retrieved from reference TRBV12-5 and TRBJ2-5, is DARVTQTPRHKVTEMGQEVTMRCQPILGHNTVFWYRQTMMQGLELLAYFRNRAPLDDSGMPKDRFSAEMPDATLATLKIQPSEPRDSAVYFCASGLLLDRLAETQYFGPGTRLLVL.

Ten or more counts support this clone. The V gene is TRBV13, the J gene TRBJ2-2; no clear D gene. V was cut by 1 base and J by 4 bases, with 7 bases left in between. The CDR3 runs to 14 residues. Germline V gene sequence: CDR1 PRHDT, CDR2 FYEKMQ (reference sequence). CDR3 DNA sequence: TGTGCCAGCAGCTTAGAGCGCCGCACCGGGGAGCTGTTTTTT. Translating gives CASSLERRTGELFF.

This clone was recorded a few times. The same CDR3 is also encoded by other DNA sequences in this sample. CDR3 in amino acids: CASRLQQGGYGYTF. The CDR3 DNA reads TGTGCCAGTAGACTACAACAGGGGGGCTATGGCTACACCTTC. The rearrangement links TRBV6-1 to TRBJ1-2; 8 bases agree with TRBD1. Looked up from germline, CDR1 is MNHNS and CDR2 is SASEGT. With V trimmed by 9 bases and J by 4 bases, 10 bases remained unmatched. The CDR3 covers 14 residues.

This clone appeared many times. V and J are TRBV28 and TRBJ1-2; a possible D gene is TRBD1 (6 bases). Germline CDR1 and CDR2: MDHEN and SYDVKM. V lost 7 bases and J 8 bases, leaving 17 bases between the germline ends. The CDR3 covers 13 residues. This CDR3 is CASTQGPMEGYTF. CDR3 DNA: TGTGCCAGCACCCAGGGGCCTATGGAGGGCTACACCTTC.

This clone was recorded only once. This sequence joins TRBV20-1 and TRBJ2-7; TRBD1 matches 9 bases. This CDR3 has 13 residues. V was pared by 6 bases and J by 2 bases, with 5 bases of the junction left unmatched. Germline CDR1 and CDR2: DFQATT and SNEGSKA (reference sequence). The CDR3: CSAGTGGTYEQYF. The CDR3 nucleotides are TGCAGTGCAGGAACAGGGGGCACCTACGAGCAGTACTTC.

This clone rates as medium-sized. The CDR3 is CASSTLNVGTSGSSTQYF. CDR3 DNA sequence: TGTGCCAGCAGTACCCTCAACGTGGGGACTAGCGGATCCAGCACGCAGTATTTT. This chain joins TRBV6-2 or TRBV6-3 and TRBJ2-3; 11 nucleotides agree with TRBD2. Germline V gives CDR1 MNHEY, CDR2 SVGEGT. V gave up 5 bases and J gave up 9 bases; unmatched junction bases: 19. The CDR3 is 18 amino acids.

This chain connects TRBV4-2 to TRBJ2-2; D could derive from TRBD1 or TRBD2 (5 bases each). Deletions cut 1 base from V and 6 bases from J, with 12 bases between. The CDR3 runs 15 residues. Per germline, CDR1 LGHNA and CDR2 YNFKEQ. The CDR3 reads CASSQVGDLAGELFF. Written as DNA, the CDR3 is TGTGCCAGCAGCCAAGTGGGGGATCTCGCCGGGGAGCTGTTTTTT.

V is TRBV5-1 and J is TRBJ2-1, with no clear D. The V end was cut by 0 bases, the J end by 10 bases, with 17 bases between. Germline loops: CDR1 SGHRS, CDR2 YFSETQ. This CDR3 is 15 amino acids long. The chain's CDR3 is CASSLEALSIREQFF. For the CDR3, the DNA is TGCGCCAGCAGCTTGGAGGCCCTTTCTATCCGGGAGCAGTTCTTC.

This clone showed up many times. At one boundary the junction diverges from the germline segment, which might be a read error. The gene calls are TRBV27 and TRBJ1-4; 9 bases map to TRBD1. Germline assignment: CDR1 MNHEY and CDR2 SMNVEV (reference sequence). The CDR3 has 13 amino acids. CDR3 region: CAGRGQGFEKLFF. The CDR3 region has the DNA TGTGCCGGCAGGGGACAGGGCTTCGAAAAACTGTTTTTT.

This clone was found many times. The genes are TRBV10-1 and TRBJ2-3; 12 bases are a match to TRBD1. CDR1 and CDR2 from the germline V gene are WNHNN and SYGVQD (reference sequence). The CDR3 extends over 17 amino acids. J lost 3 bases, V lost 6 bases, and 10 bases had no gene match. CDR3 region: CASSAAPGQGATDTQYF. The CDR3 region has the DNA TGCGCCAGCAGCGCCGCTCCGGGACAGGGGGCAACAGATACGCAGTATTTT.

This clone was recorded at least ten times. V gene TRBV5-8 combines with J gene TRBJ1-1; weak D call: TRBD1 (6 bases). Trimming removed 0 bases at V and 7 bases at J, with 19 bases between. This CDR3 region has 16 residues. The germline V gene has CDR1 SGHTS and CDR2 YDEGEE. Written as DNA, the CDR3 is TGTGCCAGCAGCTTGGGACAGGACCGTTTGGTGGATGAAGCTTTCTTT. It translates to CASSLGQDRLVDEAFF.